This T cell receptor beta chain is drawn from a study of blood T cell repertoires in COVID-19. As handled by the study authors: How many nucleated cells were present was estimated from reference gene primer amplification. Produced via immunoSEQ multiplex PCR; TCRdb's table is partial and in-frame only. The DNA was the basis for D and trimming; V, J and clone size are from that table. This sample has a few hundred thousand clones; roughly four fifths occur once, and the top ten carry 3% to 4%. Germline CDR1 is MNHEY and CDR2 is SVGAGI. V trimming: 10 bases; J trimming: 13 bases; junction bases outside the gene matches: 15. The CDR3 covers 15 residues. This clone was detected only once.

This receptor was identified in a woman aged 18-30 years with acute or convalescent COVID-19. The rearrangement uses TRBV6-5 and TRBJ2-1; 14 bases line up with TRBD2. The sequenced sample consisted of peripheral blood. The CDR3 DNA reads TGTGCCACCCGATCGGGACTAGCGGGAGTTTTCCATCAGTTCTTC. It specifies CATRSGLAGVFHQFF.